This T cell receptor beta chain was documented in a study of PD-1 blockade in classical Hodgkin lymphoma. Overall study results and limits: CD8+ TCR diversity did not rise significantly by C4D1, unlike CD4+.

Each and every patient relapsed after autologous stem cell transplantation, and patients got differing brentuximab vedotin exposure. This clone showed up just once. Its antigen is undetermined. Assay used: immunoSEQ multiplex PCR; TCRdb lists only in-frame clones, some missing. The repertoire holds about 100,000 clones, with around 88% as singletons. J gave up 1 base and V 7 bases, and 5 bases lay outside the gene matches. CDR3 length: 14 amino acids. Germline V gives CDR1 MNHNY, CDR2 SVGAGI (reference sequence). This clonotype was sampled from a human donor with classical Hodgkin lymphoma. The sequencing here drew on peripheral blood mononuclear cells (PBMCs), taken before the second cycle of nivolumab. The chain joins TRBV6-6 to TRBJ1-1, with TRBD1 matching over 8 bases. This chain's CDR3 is CASIKGQGNTEAFF. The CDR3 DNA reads TGTGCCAGCATAAAAGGACAGGGGAACACTGAAGCTTTCTTT.